This paragraph covers one TCR beta chain sequence. V was shortened by 6 bases and J by 1 base, with 9 bases between the two germline ends. Germline-derived CDR1 and CDR2 are LNHDA and SQIVND (reference sequence). The CDR3 has 13 amino acids. The entry originates in a study of OX40 agonist ivuxolimab in advanced cancers. Overall study: Patients received ivuxolimab, an intravenous treatment, every 2 weeks at 0.01 to 10 mg/kg. Having had anti-PD-1, anti-PD-L1 or anti-CTLA-4 therapy before was allowed, and roughly 38% had some. Patients undergoing dose escalation presented with hepatocellular carcinoma, melanoma, renal cell or head and neck cancer.

This table comes from immunoSEQ multiplex PCR, and its TCRdb copy is limited to in-frame clones, with some not included. The sample includes around 38,000 clones, approximately 79% of them seen just once. The V gene is TRBV19, the J gene TRBJ1-1; weak D call: TRBD1 (5 bases). The sequenced sample was CD4+ or CD8+ T cells sorted from blood, obtained in a trial of the OX40 agonist ivuxolimab. The receptor was derived from an adult with an advanced solid tumor such as melanoma, head and neck, liver or kidney cancer. The CDR3, as DNA: TGTGCCAGTAGGCTCGGGGGGAACACTGAAGCTTTCTTT. This encodes CASRLGGNTEAFF.